This T cell receptor beta chain was recovered during a study of cytomegalovirus exposure and HLA in healthy donors. Details on this clone: Its specificity is unknown.

Germline CDR1 reads SGHDN; CDR2 reads FVKESK. The CDR3 has 13 residues. V gave up 2 bases and J gave up 6 bases; unmatched junction bases: 1. The primer mix had 60 Vbeta and 13 Jbeta primers. TCRdb's table, derived via immunoSEQ multiplex PCR, lists solely in-frame clones and lacks some. The profile covers roughly 120,000 clones, with around 64% appearing a single time and approximately 8.6% taken by the ten largest. Findings of the study overall: Most observed TCR sequences were rare, whereas some public TCRs were detected in many donors. In an earlier analysis, productive rearrangement rates for most beta V segments clustered near 87% or 30%. The authors later linked a missense DCLRE1C variant to TCR beta V- and J-gene trimming.

The sequencing sample was made of PBMCs. This rearrangement joins TRBV14 to TRBJ2-7; 10 nucleotides align to TRBD1. The receptor was isolated from a man aged 30 to 45 in good health and CMV-seropositive. DNA of the CDR3: TGTGCCAGCAGCCAATGGACAGGGGGCGAGCAGTACTTC. The encoded protein is CASSQWTGGEQYF. Filled out from reference TRBV14 and TRBJ2-7, the complete variable domain reads EAGVTQFPSHSVIEKGQTVTLRCDPISGHDNLYWYRRVMGKEIKFLLHFVKESKQDESGMPNNRFLAERTGGTYSTLKVQPAELEDSGVYFCASSQWTGGEQYFGPGTRLTVT.